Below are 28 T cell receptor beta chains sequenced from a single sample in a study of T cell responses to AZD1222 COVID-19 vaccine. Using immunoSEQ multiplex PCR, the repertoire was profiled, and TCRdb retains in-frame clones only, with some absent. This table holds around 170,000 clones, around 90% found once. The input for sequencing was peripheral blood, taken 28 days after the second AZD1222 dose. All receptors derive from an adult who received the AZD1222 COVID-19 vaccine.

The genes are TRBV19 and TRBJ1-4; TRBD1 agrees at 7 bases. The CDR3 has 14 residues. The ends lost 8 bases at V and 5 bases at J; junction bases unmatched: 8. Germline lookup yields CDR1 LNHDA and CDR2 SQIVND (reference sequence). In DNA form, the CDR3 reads TGTGCCAGTTCCCACAGGGGTGAAAATGAAAAACTGTTTTTT. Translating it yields CASSHRGENEKLFF.

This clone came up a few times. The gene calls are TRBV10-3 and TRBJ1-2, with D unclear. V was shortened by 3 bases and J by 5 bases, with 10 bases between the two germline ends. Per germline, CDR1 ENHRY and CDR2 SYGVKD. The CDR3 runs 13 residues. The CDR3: CAISESSSYGYTF. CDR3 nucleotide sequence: TGTGCCATCAGTGAATCCTCCTCGTATGGCTACACCTTC.

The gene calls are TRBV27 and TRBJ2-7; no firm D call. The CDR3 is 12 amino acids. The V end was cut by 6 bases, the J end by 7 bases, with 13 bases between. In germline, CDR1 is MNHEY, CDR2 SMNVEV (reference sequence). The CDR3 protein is CASRNPKGEQYF. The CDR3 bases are TGTGCCAGCAGGAACCCTAAGGGAGAGCAGTACTTC.

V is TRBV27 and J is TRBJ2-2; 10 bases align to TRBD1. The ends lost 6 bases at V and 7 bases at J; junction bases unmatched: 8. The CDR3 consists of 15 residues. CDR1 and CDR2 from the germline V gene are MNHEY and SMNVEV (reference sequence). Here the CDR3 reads CASSRQGAIIGELFF. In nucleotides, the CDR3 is TGTGCCAGCAGCAGACAGGGGGCTATTATCGGGGAGCTGTTTTTT.

In DNA, the CDR3 is TGTGCCAGTAGTATGTACGGGACTGAAGCTTTCTTT. Amino acids: CASSMYGTEAFF. The chain is built from TRBV19 and TRBJ1-1; D gene ambiguous. V shed 3 bases and J shed 5 bases, with 7 bases lying between them. The germline gives CDR1 LNHDA, CDR2 SQIVND (reference sequence). The CDR3 has 12 amino acids.

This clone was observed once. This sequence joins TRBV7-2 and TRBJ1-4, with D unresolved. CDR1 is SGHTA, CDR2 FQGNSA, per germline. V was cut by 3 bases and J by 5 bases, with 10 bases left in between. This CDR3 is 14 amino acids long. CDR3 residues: CASSFLGMNEKLFF. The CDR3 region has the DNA TGTGCCAGCAGCTTTCTAGGGATGAATGAAAAACTGTTTTTT.

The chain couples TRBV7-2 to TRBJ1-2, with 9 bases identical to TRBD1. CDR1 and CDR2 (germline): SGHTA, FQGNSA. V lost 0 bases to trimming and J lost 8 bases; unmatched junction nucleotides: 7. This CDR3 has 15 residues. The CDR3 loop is CASSLATGQGSGYTF. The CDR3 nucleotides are TGTGCCAGCAGCTTAGCTACCGGACAGGGGAGCGGCTACACCTTC.

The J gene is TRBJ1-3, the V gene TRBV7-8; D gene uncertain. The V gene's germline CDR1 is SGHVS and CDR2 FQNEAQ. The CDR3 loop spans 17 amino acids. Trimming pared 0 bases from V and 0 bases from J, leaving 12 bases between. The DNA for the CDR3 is TGTGCCAGCAGCTTAGCGGGCCCCCAATACTCTGGAAACACCATATATTTT. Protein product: CASSLAGPQYSGNTIYF.

CDR3 sequence reads: CASSKSSRWRGYTDTQYF. CDR3 DNA sequence: TGTGCCAGCAGCAAAAGCTCGCGTTGGCGGGGGTACACAGATACGCAGTATTTT. V is TRBV21-1 and J is TRBJ2-3; TRBD2 was called by the table and not checked on the DNA. TRBV21-1 is marked as a pseudogene. CDR3 length: 18 residues.

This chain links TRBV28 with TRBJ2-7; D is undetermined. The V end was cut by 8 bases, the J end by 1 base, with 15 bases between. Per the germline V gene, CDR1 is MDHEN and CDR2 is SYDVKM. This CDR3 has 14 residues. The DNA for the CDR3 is TGTGCCAGCGGGTCGGTCGGGCAATCCTACGAGCAGTACTTC. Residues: CASGSVGQSYEQYF.

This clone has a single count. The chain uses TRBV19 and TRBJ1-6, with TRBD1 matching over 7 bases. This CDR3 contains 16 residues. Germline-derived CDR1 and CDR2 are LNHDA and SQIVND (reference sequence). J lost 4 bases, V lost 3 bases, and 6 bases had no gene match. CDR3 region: CASSIKGGQYNSPLHF. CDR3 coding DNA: TGTGCCAGTAGTATTAAAGGGGGACAGTATAATTCACCCCTCCACTTT.

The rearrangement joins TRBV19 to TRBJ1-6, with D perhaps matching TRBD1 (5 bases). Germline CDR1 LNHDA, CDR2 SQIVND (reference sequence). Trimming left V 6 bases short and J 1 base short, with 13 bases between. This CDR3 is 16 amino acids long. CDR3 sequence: CASRGTARSYNSPLHF. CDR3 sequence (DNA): TGTGCCAGTAGGGGGACTGCCCGATCCTATAATTCACCCCTCCACTTT.

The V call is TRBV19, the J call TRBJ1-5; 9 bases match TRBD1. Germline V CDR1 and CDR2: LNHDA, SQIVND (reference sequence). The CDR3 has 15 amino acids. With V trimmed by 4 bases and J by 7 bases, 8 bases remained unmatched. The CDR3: CASSRGQGSWQPQHF. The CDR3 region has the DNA TGTGCCAGTAGTAGGGGACAGGGCTCTTGGCAGCCCCAGCATTTT.

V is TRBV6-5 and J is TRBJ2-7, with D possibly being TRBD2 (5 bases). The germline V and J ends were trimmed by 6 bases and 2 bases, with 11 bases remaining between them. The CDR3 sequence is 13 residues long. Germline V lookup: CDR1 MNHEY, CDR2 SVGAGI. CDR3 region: CASRREGTYEQYF. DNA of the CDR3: TGTGCCAGCAGGCGCGAGGGAACCTACGAGCAGTACTTC.

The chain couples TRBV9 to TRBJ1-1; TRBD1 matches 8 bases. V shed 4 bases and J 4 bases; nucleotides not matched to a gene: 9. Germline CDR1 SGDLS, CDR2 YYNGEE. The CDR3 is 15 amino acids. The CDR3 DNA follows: TGTGCCAGCAGCTTGGGGACAGGAGATGTCACTGAAGCTTTCTTT. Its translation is CASSLGTGDVTEAFF.

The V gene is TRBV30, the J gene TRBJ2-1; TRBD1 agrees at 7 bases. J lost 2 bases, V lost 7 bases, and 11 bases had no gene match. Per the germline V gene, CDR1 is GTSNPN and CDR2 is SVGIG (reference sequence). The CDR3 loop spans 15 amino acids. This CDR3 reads CAYDSGTAAYNEQFF. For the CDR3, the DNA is TGTGCCTATGATTCCGGGACAGCAGCCTACAATGAGCAGTTCTTC.

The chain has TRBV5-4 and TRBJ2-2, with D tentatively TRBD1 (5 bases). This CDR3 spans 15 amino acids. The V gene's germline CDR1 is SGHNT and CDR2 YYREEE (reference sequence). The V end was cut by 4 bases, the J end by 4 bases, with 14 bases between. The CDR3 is CASSNRQFPTGELFF. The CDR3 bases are TGTGCCAGCAGCAACCGACAGTTCCCCACCGGGGAGCTGTTTTTT.

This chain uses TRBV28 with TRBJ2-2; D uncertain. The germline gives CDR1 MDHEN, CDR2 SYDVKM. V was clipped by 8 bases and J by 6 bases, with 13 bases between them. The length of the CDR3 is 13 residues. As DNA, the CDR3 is TGTGCCAGCTCCCCTTCTCGGGCCGGGGAGCTGTTTTTT. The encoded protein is CASSPSRAGELFF. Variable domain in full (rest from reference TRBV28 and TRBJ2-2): DVKVTQSSRYLVKRTGEKVFLECVQDMDHENMFWYRQDPGLGLRLIYFSYDVKMKEKGDIPEGYSVSREKKERFSLILESASTNQTSMYLCASSPSRAGELFFGEGSRLTVL.

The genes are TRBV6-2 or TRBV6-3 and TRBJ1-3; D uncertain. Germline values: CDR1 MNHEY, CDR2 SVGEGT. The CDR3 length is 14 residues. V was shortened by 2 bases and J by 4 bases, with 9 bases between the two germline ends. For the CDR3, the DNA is TGTGCCAGCAGTTACGGAGAATCCGGAAACACCATATATTTT. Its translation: CASSYGESGNTIYF.

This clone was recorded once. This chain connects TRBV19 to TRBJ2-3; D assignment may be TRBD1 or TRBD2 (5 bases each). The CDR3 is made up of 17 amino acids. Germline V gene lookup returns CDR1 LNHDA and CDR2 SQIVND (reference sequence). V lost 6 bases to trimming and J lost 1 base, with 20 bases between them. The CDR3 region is CASSDSQALRGTDTQYF. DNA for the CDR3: TGTGCCAGTAGCGACAGCCAGGCGTTGAGGGGCACAGATACGCAGTATTTT.

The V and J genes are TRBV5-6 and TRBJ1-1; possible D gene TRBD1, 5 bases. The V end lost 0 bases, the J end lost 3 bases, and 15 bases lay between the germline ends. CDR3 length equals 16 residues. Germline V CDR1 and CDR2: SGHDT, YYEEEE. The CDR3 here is CASSLVHRRGDTEAFF. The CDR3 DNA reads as TGTGCCAGCAGCTTGGTGCACAGAAGGGGAGACACTGAAGCTTTCTTT.

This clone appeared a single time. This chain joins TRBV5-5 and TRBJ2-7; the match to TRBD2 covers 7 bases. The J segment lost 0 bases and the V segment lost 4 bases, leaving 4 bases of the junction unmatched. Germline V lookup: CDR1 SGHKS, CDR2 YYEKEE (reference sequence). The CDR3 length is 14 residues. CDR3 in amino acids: CASSRGDASYEQYF. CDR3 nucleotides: TGTGCCAGCAGCCGGGGGGACGCCTCCTACGAGCAGTACTTC.

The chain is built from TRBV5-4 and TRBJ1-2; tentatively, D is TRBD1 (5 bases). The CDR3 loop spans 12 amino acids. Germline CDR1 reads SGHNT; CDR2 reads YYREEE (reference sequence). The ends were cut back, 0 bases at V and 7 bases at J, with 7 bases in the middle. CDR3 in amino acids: CASSLEGFGYTF. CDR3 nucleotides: TGTGCCAGCAGCTTGGAGGGGTTTGGCTACACCTTC.

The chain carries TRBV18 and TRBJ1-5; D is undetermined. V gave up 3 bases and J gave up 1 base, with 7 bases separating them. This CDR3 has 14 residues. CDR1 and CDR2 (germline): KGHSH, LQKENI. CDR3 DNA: TGTGCCAGCTCACCTTCGATCAGCAATCAGCCCCAGCATTTT. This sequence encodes CASSPSISNQPQHF.

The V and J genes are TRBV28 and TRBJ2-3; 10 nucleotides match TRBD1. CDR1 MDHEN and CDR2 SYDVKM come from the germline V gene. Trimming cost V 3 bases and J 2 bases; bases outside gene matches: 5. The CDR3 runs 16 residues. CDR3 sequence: CASSFGQGGYTDTQYF. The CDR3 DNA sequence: TGTGCCAGCAGTTTCGGACAGGGGGGGTACACAGATACGCAGTATTTT.

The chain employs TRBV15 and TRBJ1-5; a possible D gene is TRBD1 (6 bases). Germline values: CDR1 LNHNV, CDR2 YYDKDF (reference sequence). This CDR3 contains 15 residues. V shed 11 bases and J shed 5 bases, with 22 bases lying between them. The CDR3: CAPRSAGEIDQPQHF. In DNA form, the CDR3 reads TGTGCCCCGCGTAGTGCAGGGGAAATCGATCAGCCCCAGCATTTT.

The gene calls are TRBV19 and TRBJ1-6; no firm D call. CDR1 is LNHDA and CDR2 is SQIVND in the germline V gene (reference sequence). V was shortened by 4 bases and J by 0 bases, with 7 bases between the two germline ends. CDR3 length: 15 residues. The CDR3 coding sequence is TGTGCCAGTAGTACAGAGAGCTCCTATAATTCACCCCTCCACTTT. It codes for CASSTESSYNSPLHF.

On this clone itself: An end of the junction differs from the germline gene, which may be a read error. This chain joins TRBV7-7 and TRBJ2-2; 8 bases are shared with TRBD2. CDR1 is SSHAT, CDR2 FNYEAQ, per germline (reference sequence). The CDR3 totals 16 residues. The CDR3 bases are TGTGCTAGCAGCTTAGCGGGGTTCGCGAACACCGGGGAGCTGTTTTTT. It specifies CASSLAGFANTGELFF.